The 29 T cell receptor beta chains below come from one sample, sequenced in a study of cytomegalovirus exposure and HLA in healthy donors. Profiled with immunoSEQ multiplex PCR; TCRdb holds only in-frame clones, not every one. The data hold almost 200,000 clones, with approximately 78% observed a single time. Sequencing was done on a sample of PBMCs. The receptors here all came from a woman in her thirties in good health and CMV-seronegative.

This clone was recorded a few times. The CDR3 protein is CASSLYTGTTYNEQFF. Written as DNA, the CDR3 is TGTGCCAGCAGCTTATACACGGGTACGACCTACAATGAGCAGTTCTTC. The chain recombines TRBV7-3 with TRBJ2-1, with no clear D. The germline V and J ends were trimmed by 2 bases and 2 bases, with 13 bases remaining between them. Germline values: CDR1 SGHTA, CDR2 FQGTGA. This CDR3 is 16 amino acids long.

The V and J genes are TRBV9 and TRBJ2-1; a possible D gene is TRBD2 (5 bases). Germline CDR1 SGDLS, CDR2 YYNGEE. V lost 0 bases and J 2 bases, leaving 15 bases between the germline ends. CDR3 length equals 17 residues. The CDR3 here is CASSVALAEAPYNEQFF. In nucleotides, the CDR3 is TGTGCCAGCAGCGTAGCTCTGGCGGAGGCCCCCTACAATGAGCAGTTCTTC.

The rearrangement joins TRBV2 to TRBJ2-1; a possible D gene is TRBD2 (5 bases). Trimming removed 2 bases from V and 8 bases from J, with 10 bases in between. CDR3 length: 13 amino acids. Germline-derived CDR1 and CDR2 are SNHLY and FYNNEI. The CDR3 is CASSEQGGDEQFF. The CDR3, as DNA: TGTGCCAGCAGTGAACAAGGAGGAGATGAGCAGTTCTTC.

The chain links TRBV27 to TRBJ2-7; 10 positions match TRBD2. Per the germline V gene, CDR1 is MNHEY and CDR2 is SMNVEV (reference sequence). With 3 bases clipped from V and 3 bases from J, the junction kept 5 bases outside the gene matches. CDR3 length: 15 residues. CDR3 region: CASSFSSGGNYEQYF. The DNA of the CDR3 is TGTGCCAGCAGTTTTTCTAGCGGGGGCAACTACGAGCAGTACTTC.

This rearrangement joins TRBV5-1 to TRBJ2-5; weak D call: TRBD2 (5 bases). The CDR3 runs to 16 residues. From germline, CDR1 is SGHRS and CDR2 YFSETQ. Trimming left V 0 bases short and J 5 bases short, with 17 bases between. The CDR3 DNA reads TGCGCCAGCAGCTTGGCCACCACTAGGGTTGTGGAGACCCAGTACTTC. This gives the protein CASSLATTRVVETQYF.

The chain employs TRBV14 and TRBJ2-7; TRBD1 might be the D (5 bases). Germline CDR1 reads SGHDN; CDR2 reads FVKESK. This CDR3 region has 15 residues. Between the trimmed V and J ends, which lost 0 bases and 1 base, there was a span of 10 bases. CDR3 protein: CASSQDPRGSYEQYF. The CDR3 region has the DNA TGTGCCAGCAGCCAAGATCCTAGGGGATCCTACGAGCAGTACTTC.

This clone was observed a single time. This CDR3 reads CASSEEAGGSDTQYF. The CDR3 DNA sequence: TGTGCCAGCAGTGAAGAAGCGGGGGGTTCAGATACGCAGTATTTT. The chain employs TRBV6-1 and TRBJ2-3; 9 bases fit TRBD2. The CDR3 runs to 15 residues. V trimming: 1 base; J trimming: 4 bases; junction bases outside the gene matches: 3. Germline CDR1 and CDR2: MNHNS and SASEGT.

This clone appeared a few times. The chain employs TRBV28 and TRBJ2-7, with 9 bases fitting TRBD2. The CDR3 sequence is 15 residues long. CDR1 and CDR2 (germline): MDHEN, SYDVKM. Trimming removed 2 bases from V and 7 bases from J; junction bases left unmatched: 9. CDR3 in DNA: TGTGCCAGCAGTTTAGGGGCTAGCGGGAATCGTGAGCAGTACTTC. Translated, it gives CASSLGASGNREQYF.

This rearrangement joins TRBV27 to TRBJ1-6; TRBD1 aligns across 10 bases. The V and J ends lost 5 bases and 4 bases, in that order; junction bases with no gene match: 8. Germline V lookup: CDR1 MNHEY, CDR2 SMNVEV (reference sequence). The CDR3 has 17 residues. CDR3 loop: CASSDRQGARYNSPLHF. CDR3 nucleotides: TGTGCCAGCAGTGACCGACAGGGGGCGAGGTATAATTCACCCCTCCACTTT.

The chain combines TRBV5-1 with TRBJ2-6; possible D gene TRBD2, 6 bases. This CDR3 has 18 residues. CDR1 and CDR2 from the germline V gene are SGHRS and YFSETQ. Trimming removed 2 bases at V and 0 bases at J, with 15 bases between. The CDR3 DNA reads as TGCGCCAGCAGCTTTTATTCTAGCGCCTACTCTGGGGCCAACGTCCTGACTTTC. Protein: CASSFYSSAYSGANVLTF.

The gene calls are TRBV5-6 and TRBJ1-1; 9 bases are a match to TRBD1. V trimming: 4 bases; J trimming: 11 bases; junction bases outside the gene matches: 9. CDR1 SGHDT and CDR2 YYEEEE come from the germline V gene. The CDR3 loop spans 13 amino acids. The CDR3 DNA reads TGTGCCAGCAGCGGGGACAGGGCCCACAGGGCTTTCTTT. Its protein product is CASSGDRAHRAFF.

The CDR3 reads CASSQASGAVNTEAFF. In nucleotides, the CDR3 is TGCGCCAGCAGCCAAGCATCAGGGGCCGTGAACACTGAAGCTTTCTTT. The chain carries TRBV4-1 and TRBJ1-1; D is perhaps TRBD1 (6 bases). The CDR3 loop spans 16 amino acids. The germline V gene encodes CDR1 MGHRA and CDR2 YSYEKL. Deletions cut 1 base from V and 0 bases from J, with 12 bases between.

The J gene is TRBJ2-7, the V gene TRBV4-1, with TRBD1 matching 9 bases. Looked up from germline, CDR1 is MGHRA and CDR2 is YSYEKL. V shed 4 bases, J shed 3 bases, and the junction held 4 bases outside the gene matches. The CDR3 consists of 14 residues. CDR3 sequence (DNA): TGCGCCAGCAGCCGAGGGACAGGGCGCTACGAGCAGTACTTC. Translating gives CASSRGTGRYEQYF.

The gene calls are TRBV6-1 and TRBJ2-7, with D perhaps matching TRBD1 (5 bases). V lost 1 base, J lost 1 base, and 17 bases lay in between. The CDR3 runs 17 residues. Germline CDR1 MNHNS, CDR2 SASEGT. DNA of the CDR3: TGTGCCAGCAGTGAAGACTTAGGACAAATCTTTTCCTACGAGCAGTACTTC. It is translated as CASSEDLGQIFSYEQYF.

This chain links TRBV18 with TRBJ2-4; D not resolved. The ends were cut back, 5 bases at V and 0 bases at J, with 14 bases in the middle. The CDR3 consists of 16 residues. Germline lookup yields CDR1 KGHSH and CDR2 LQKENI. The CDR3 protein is CASSSRTELAKNIQYF. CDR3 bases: TGTGCCAGCTCATCAAGAACCGAACTAGCCAAAAACATTCAGTACTTC.

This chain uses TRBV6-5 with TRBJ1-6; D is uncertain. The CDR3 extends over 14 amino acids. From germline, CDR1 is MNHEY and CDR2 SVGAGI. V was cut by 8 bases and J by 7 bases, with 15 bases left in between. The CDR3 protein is CASGRLWENSPLHF. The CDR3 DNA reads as TGTGCCAGCGGGCGACTGTGGGAGAATTCACCCCTCCACTTT.

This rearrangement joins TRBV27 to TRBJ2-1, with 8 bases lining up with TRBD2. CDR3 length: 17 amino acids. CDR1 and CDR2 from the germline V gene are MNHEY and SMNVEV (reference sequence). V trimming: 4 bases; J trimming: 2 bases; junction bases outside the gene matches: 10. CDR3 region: CASSSTGGAVPYNEQFF. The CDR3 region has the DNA TGTGCCAGCAGTTCGACCGGGGGGGCCGTCCCCTACAATGAGCAGTTCTTC.

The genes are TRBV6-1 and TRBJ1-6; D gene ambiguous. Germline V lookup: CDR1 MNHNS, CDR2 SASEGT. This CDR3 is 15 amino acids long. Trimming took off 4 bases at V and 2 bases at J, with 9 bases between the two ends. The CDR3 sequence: CASSVFRAYNSPLHF. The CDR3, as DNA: TGTGCCAGCAGTGTGTTTCGGGCCTATAATTCACCCCTCCACTTT.

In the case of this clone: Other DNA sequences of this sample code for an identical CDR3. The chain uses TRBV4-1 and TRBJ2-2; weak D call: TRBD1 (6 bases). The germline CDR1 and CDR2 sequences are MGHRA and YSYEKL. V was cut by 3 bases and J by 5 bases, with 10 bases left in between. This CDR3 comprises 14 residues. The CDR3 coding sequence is TGCGCCAGCAGCCAGGAAGGGGGAACCGGGGAGCTGTTTTTT. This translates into CASSQEGGTGELFF.

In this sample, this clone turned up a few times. The CDR3 nucleotides read TGCGCCAGCAGATCCGGGACAGGGAGGAACGAGCAGTACTTC. It specifies CASRSGTGRNEQYF. The chain recombines TRBV5-1 with TRBJ2-7; 9 bases are a match to TRBD1. CDR3 size: 14 residues. The trim removed 5 bases at V and 5 bases at J, leaving 8 bases unmatched. Germline CDR1 reads SGHRS; CDR2 reads YFSETQ.

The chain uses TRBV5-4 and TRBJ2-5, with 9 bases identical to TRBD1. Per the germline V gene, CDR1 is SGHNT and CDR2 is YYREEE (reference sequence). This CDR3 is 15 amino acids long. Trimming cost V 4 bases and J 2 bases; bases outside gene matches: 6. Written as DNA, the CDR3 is TGTGCCAGCAGCGCCGGGACAGGGACACAAGAGACCCAGTACTTC. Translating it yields CASSAGTGTQETQYF.

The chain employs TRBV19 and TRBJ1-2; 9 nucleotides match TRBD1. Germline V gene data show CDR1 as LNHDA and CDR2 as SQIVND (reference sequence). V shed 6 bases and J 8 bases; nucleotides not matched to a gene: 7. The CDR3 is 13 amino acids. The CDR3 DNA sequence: TGTGCCAGTAGAACAGGGGGCGCGGGAGGCTACACCTTC. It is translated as CASRTGGAGGYTF.

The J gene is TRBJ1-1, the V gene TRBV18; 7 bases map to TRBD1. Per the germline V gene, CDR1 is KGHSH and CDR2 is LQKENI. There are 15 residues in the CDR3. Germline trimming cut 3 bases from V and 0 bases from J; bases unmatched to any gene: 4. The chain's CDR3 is CASSPQGGMNTEAFF. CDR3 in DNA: TGTGCCAGCTCACCGCAGGGGGGTATGAACACTGAAGCTTTCTTT.

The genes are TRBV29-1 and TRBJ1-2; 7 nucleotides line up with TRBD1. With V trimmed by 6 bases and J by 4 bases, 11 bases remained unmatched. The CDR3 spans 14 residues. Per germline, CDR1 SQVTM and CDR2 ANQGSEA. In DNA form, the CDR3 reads TGCAGCGTAAAGTCACCGACAGGGCCCTATGGCTACACCTTC. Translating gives CSVKSPTGPYGYTF.

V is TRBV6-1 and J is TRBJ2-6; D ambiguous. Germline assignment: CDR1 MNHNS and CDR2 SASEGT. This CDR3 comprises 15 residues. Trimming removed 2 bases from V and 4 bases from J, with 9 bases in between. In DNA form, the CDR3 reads TGTGCCAGCAGTGAACGTGTATTCGGGGCCAACGTCCTGACTTTC. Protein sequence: CASSERVFGANVLTF.

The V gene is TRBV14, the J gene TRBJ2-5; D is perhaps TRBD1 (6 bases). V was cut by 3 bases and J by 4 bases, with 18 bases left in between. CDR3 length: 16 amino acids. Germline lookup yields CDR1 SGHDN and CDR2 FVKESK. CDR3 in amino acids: CASSQASWGRLETQYF. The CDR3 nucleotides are TGTGCCAGCAGCCAGGCGAGCTGGGGGCGTTTAGAGACCCAGTACTTC.

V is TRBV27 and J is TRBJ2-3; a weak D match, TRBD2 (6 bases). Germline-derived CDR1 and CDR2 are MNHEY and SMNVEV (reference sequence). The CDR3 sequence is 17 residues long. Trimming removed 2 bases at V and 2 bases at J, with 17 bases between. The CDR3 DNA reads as TGTGCCAGCAGTTTAGGGGGGTGGCGGGGTGACACAGATACGCAGTATTTT. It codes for CASSLGGWRGDTDTQYF.

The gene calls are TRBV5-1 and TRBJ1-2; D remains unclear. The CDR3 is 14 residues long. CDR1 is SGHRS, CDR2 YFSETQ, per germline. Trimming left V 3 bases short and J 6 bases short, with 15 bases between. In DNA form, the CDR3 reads TGCGCCAGCAGCTCAGGTGGGTCCGGGAATGGCTACACCTTC. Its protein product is CASSSGGSGNGYTF.

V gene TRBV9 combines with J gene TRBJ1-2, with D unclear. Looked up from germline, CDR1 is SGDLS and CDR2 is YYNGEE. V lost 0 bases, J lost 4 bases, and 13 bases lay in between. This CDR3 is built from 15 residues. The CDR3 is CASSVERGPFYGYTF. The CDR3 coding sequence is TGTGCCAGCAGCGTAGAAAGAGGGCCTTTCTATGGCTACACCTTC.